Shown below are 30 T cell receptor beta chains from a single sample sequenced in a study of blood T cells in healthy people across ages. PCR was performed a second time for about 6 to 12 cycles using a sample-barcoded 5' primer and a J-beta primer mix. TCRdb called the 5' RACE reads again in MiXCR, with one record for every CDR3 protein. The repertoire consists of roughly 2 million distinct CDR3 sequences, with about 50% occurring once and the leading ten covering 2% to 2.5%. The sample taken for sequencing was blood. These receptors were collected from a woman in her 40s in good health.

The chain links TRBV29-1 to TRBJ2-5; D gene uncertain. V was pared by 3 bases and J by 5 bases, with 7 bases between. The CDR3 consists of 11 residues. Germline CDR1 reads SQVTM; CDR2 reads ANQGSEA. CDR3 nucleotides: TGCAGCGTTGATCGCAGGGAGACCCAGTACTTC. This translates into CSVDRRETQYF.

The chain joins TRBV20-1 to TRBJ2-5; TRBD1 matches at 7 bases. The CDR3 is made up of 14 amino acids. V lost 5 bases and J lost 11; bases outside the gene matches: 17. CDR1 and CDR2 from the germline V gene are DFQATT and SNEGSKA (reference sequence). For the CDR3, the DNA is TGCAGTGCTGAGGCCGGGACAGAGTTTTATGAGCAGTACTTC. Amino acids: CSAEAGTEFYEQYF.

The V and J genes are TRBV7-2 and TRBJ2-5; TRBD2 matches at 14 bases. V lost 3 bases and J lost 3; bases outside the gene matches: 9. The germline gives CDR1 SGHTA, CDR2 FQGNSA. The CDR3 spans 18 residues. The CDR3 bases are TGTGCCAGCAGCTTCCGACTAGCGGGGGGGCCCGCGGAAGAGACCCAGTACTTC. Translated: CASSFRLAGGPAEETQYF.

This sequence joins TRBV15 and TRBJ1-5, with 9 nucleotides matching TRBD1. Germline lookup yields CDR1 LNHNV and CDR2 YYDKDF (reference sequence). The CDR3 runs to 16 residues. V was clipped by 4 bases and J by 5 bases; unmatched bases: 9. The CDR3 spells CATSNPGQGRDQPQHF. DNA of the CDR3: TGTGCCACCAGCAACCCGGGACAGGGAAGAGATCAGCCCCAGCATTTT.

The V call is TRBV2, the J call TRBJ2-3; D not resolved. Germline V gives CDR1 SNHLY, CDR2 FYNNEI. Deletions cut 2 bases from V and 11 bases from J, with 14 bases between. This CDR3 has 13 residues. In nucleotides, the CDR3 is TGTGCCAGCAGTGAATGGGCACCTAATATGCAGTATTTT. It translates to CASSEWAPNMQYF.

The chain carries TRBV28 and TRBJ1-5; D uncertain. CDR3 length: 11 residues. The germline CDR1 and CDR2 sequences are MDHEN and SYDVKM. V lost 8 bases, J lost 15 bases, and 17 bases lay in between. CDR3 loop: CASYGGGPLHF. The CDR3 DNA reads TGTGCCAGCTATGGAGGAGGGCCGTTGCATTTT.

The chain links TRBV20-1 to TRBJ2-7; 10 bases fit TRBD1. From germline, CDR1 is DFQATT and CDR2 SNEGSKA (reference sequence). Unmatched junction bases numbered 9, after V lost 6 bases and J lost 4 bases. The CDR3 spans 14 residues. CDR3 protein: CSAPRTGGSYEQYF. The DNA for the CDR3 is TGCAGTGCGCCCCGGACAGGGGGTTCGTACGAGCAGTACTTC.

The rearrangement uses TRBV20-1 and TRBJ2-2; D perhaps matches TRBD1 (5 bases). V lost 3 bases and J 6 bases, leaving 14 bases between the germline ends. This CDR3 contains 14 residues. Germline CDR1 is DFQATT and CDR2 is SNEGSKA (reference sequence). CDR3 coding DNA: TGCAGTGCTAGTAAGCAGGGAATTGCCGGGGAGCTGTTTTTT. This sequence encodes CSASKQGIAGELFF.

There are a few counts of this clonotype. The rearrangement joins TRBV6-2 or TRBV6-3 to TRBJ2-7; D not resolved. CDR1 MNHEY and CDR2 SVGEGT come from the germline V gene. The CDR3 runs 13 residues. V was clipped by 9 bases and J by 1 base, with 13 bases between them. The CDR3 loop is CASRGPTSYEQYF. The CDR3 DNA reads as TGTGCCAGTCGTGGCCCTACGTCCTACGAGCAGTACTTC.

The rearrangement uses TRBV20-1 and TRBJ2-1, with D maybe TRBD1 (6 bases). The germline CDR1 and CDR2 sequences are DFQATT and SNEGSKA (reference sequence). Between the trimmed V and J ends, which lost 3 bases and 3 bases, there was a span of 12 bases. The CDR3 runs 14 residues. CDR3 protein: CSARVDRYYNEQFF. In nucleotides, the CDR3 is TGCAGTGCTAGGGTTGACAGGTACTACAATGAGCAGTTCTTC.

The chain's CDR3 is CASSTPEGNTDTQYF. The CDR3 DNA follows: TGTGCCAGCAGTACCCCAGAGGGGAACACAGATACGCAGTATTTT. The V and J genes are TRBV27 and TRBJ2-3; D could derive from TRBD1 or TRBD2 (5 bases each). This CDR3 comprises 15 residues. The germline CDR1 and CDR2 sequences are MNHEY and SMNVEV (reference sequence). V lost 5 bases, J lost 2 bases, and 14 bases lay in between.

The chain combines TRBV3-1 with TRBJ2-3; 10 bases fit TRBD2. In germline, CDR1 is LGHDT, CDR2 YNNKEL (reference sequence). This CDR3 has 16 amino acids. The V and J ends lost 1 base and 5 bases, in that order; junction bases with no gene match: 6. In nucleotides, the CDR3 is TGTGCCAGCAGCCAAGGGGCTAGCGGGGGTGTAGATACGCAGTATTTT. As protein: CASSQGASGGVDTQYF.

This clonotype was seen only a few times. The gene calls are TRBV12-3 or TRBV12-4 and TRBJ1-4; D gene uncertain. This CDR3 contains 11 residues. Trimming stripped 8 bases from V and 8 bases from J, with 9 bases between. CDR3 nucleotide sequence: TGTGCCAGCGCGGAGAAGGAAAAACTGTTTTTT. Amino acids: CASAEKEKLFF.

The chain recombines TRBV5-1 with TRBJ1-4; no clear D. Trimming removed 1 base from V and 3 bases from J, with 7 bases in between. CDR1 is SGHRS, CDR2 YFSETQ, per germline. The CDR3 is made up of 14 amino acids. The CDR3 sequence is CASSLNRANEKLFF. CDR3 DNA sequence: TGCGCCAGCAGCTTGAACCGAGCTAATGAAAAACTGTTTTTT.

This clonotype was recorded a few times. CDR3 protein: CASSYISLTGGANVLTF. The CDR3 DNA sequence: TGTGCCAGCAGTTACATTTCGTTAACAGGAGGGGCCAACGTCCTGACTTTC. The chain uses TRBV6-6 and TRBJ2-6; tentative D call: TRBD1 (5 bases). CDR3 length equals 17 residues. The germline CDR1 and CDR2 sequences are MNHNY and SVGAGI (reference sequence). Trimming shortened V by 2 bases and J by 4 bases, and 15 bases separated the two germline ends.

Concerning this clonotype: This may arise from a read error, as a much more abundant clone is one base away. V gene TRBV7-2 combines with J gene TRBJ2-4; the D gene could be TRBD1 or TRBD2 (6 bases each). From germline, CDR1 is SGHTA and CDR2 FQGNSA. This CDR3 has 15 residues. CDR3 DNA: TGTGCCAGCAGCTTGGAGGGACAAGCCAAAAGCATTCAGTACTTC. This sequence encodes CASSLEGQAKSIQYF.

The CDR3 is CASSPLLQVSTYNEQYF. CDR3 in DNA: TGTGCCAGCAGCCCATTACTACAGGTTTCAACCTACAATGAGCAGTACTTC. The chain uses TRBV11-2 and TRBJ2-1; D perhaps matches TRBD1 (5 bases). The J call is uncertain, as TRBJ2-7 better fits the DNA end. The CDR3 is 17 residues long. Germline-derived CDR1 and CDR2 are SGHAT and FQNNGV.

This chain links TRBV7-9 with TRBJ2-6; D unclear. Trimming stripped 7 bases from V and 0 bases from J, with 10 bases between. This CDR3 region has 15 residues. The V gene's germline CDR1 is SEHNR and CDR2 FQNEAQ (reference sequence). Written as DNA, the CDR3 is TGTGCCAGCATCGTATATGGCTCTGGGGCCAACGTCCTGACTTTC. This gives the protein CASIVYGSGANVLTF. Filled out from reference TRBV7-9 and TRBJ2-6, the complete variable domain reads DTGVSQNPRHKITKRGQNVTFRCDPISEHNRLYWYRQTLGQGPEFLTYFQNEAQLEKSRLLSDRFSAERPKGSFSTLEIQRTEQGDSAMYLCASIVYGSGANVLTFGAGSRLTVL.

This clonotype was observed a single time. The CDR3 sequence: CSARRQGVNYGYTF. For the CDR3, the DNA is TGCAGTGCACGACGACAGGGGGTTAACTATGGCTACACCTTC. The rearrangement joins TRBV20-1 to TRBJ1-2, with 9 bases matching TRBD1. This CDR3 contains 14 residues. Germline CDR1 and CDR2: DFQATT and SNEGSKA (reference sequence). Trimming cost V 6 bases and J 1 base; bases outside gene matches: 6.

This clonotype came up a few times. This sequence joins TRBV25-1 and TRBJ2-7; D is uncertain. Between the trimmed V and J ends, which lost 3 bases and 6 bases, there was a span of 9 bases. Germline V gene sequence: CDR1 MGHDK, CDR2 SYGVNS. The CDR3 has 12 residues. CDR3 nucleotide sequence: TGTGCCAGCAGTGACCTCCTTGGCGAGCAGTACTTC. Residues: CASSDLLGEQYF.

The gene calls are TRBV10-3 and TRBJ2-4, with D maybe TRBD2 (6 bases). Trimming cost V 3 bases and J 1 base, with 13 bases left between them. The V gene's germline CDR1 is ENHRY and CDR2 SYGVKD. The CDR3 contains 16 residues. The CDR3 here is CAISDGGKGAKNIQYF. CDR3 nucleotide sequence: TGTGCCATCAGTGACGGGGGAAAGGGGGCCAAAAACATTCAGTACTTC.

V usage is TRBV11-2 and J usage is TRBJ2-6; D is unclear. The CDR3 is made up of 16 amino acids. CDR1 and CDR2 from the germline V gene are SGHAT and FQNNGV. V was trimmed by 5 bases and J by 0 bases, leaving 11 bases between them. The CDR3 sequence is CASSPDPASGANVLTF. The CDR3 region has the DNA TGTGCCAGCAGCCCGGACCCAGCCTCTGGGGCCAACGTCCTGACTTTC.

This sequence joins TRBV28 and TRBJ2-1, with 7 positions matching TRBD1. There are 12 residues in the CDR3. The V gene end was trimmed by 6 bases and the J gene end by 11 bases; junction bases not matched to a gene: 7. Germline V gene lookup returns CDR1 MDHEN and CDR2 SYDVKM. CDR3 in DNA: TGTGCCAGCAGCCCGCCGGGACAGAAGCAGTTCTTC. Translated, it gives CASSPPGQKQFF.

The chain employs TRBV6-2 or TRBV6-3 and TRBJ2-3; tentative D call: TRBD2 (5 bases). Trimming removed 0 bases at V and 5 bases at J, with 18 bases between. CDR3 length: 17 residues. Per the germline V gene, CDR1 is MNHEY and CDR2 is SVGEGT. The chain's CDR3 is CASSYSAGKRPIDTQYF. The CDR3 DNA reads as TGTGCCAGCAGTTACTCGGCGGGTAAACGGCCCATAGATACGCAGTATTTT.

This clonotype was picked up a small number of times. The chain couples TRBV5-1 to TRBJ2-1; D gene uncertain. CDR3 length: 14 amino acids. Germline values: CDR1 SGHRS, CDR2 YFSETQ. Trimming stripped 0 bases from V and 2 bases from J, with 6 bases between. This CDR3 reads CASSLVSAYNEQFF. CDR3 DNA sequence: TGCGCCAGCAGCTTGGTCTCGGCCTACAATGAGCAGTTCTTC.

The CDR3 loop reads CAPPDSTCEGTQYF. The CDR3 bases are TGTGCCCCGCCTGACAGCACATGTGAAGGTACGCAGTATTTT. The chain employs TRBV21-1 and TRBJ2-3; the DNA was not used to check the table's D call, TRBD1. TRBV21-1 corresponds to a pseudogene. The CDR3 is made up of 14 amino acids.

This chain joins TRBV28 and TRBJ2-6, with D possibly matching TRBD1 (6 bases). Germline V gives CDR1 MDHEN, CDR2 SYDVKM. The V end was cut by 6 bases, the J end by 3 bases, with 18 bases between. CDR3 size: 17 residues. CDR3 loop: CASSSIRTGYGANVLTF. CDR3 bases: TGTGCCAGCAGCTCTATTCGTACAGGGTATGGGGCCAACGTCCTGACTTTC.

The chain couples TRBV12-3 or TRBV12-4 to TRBJ2-1; 9 positions match TRBD2. With 6 bases clipped from V and 7 bases from J, the junction kept 13 bases outside the gene matches. The CDR3 contains 16 residues. CDR3: CASSLASGGLGNEQFF. The DNA of the CDR3 is TGTGCCAGCAGCCTCGCAAGCGGGGGGTTAGGGAATGAGCAGTTCTTC.

The chain has TRBV5-1 and TRBJ2-1, with 11 positions matching TRBD2. CDR3 length equals 17 residues. The germline V gene encodes CDR1 SGHRS and CDR2 YFSETQ. V lost 2 bases, J lost 8 bases, and 12 bases stayed unmatched. The CDR3 loop reads CASSFTSGGPLFDEQFF. CDR3 DNA: TGCGCCAGCAGCTTTACTAGCGGGGGTCCCCTATTCGATGAGCAGTTCTTC.

This clonotype has a handful of counts. The V gene is TRBV15, the J gene TRBJ2-1; D ambiguous. The V and J ends lost 0 bases and 5 bases respectively, with 5 bases between them. CDR3 length equals 13 residues. CDR1 and CDR2 from the germline V gene are LNHNV and YYDKDF (reference sequence). The CDR3 coding sequence is TGTGCCACCAGCAGAGATAGACACAATGAGCAGTTCTTC. Amino acid sequence: CATSRDRHNEQFF.